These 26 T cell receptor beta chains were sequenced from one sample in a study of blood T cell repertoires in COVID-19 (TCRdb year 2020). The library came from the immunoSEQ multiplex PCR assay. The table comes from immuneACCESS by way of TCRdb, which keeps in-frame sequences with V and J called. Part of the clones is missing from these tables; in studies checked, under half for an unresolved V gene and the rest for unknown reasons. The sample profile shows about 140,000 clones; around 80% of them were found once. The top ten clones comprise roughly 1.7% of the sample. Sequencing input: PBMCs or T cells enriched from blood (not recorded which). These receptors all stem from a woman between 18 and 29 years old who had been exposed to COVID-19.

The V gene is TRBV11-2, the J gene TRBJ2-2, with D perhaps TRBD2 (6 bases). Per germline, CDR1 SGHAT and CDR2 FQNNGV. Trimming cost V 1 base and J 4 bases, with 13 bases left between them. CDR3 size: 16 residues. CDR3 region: CASSLGGVSITGELFF. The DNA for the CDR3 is TGTGCCAGCAGCTTAGGGGGGGTATCTATCACCGGGGAGCTGTTTTTT.

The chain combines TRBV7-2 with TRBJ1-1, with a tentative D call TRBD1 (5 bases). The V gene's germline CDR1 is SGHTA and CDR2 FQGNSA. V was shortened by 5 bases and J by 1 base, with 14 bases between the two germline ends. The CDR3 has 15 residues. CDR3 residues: CASSLSPTGNTEAFF. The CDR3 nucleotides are TGTGCCAGCAGCCTCAGCCCCACAGGGAACACTGAAGCTTTCTTT. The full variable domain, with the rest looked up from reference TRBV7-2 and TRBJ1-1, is GAGVSQSPSNKVTEKGKDVELRCDPISGHTALYWYRQSLGQGLEFLIYFQGNSAPDKSGLPSDRFSAERTGGSVSTLTIQRTQQEDSAVYLCASSLSPTGNTEAFFGQGTRLTVV.

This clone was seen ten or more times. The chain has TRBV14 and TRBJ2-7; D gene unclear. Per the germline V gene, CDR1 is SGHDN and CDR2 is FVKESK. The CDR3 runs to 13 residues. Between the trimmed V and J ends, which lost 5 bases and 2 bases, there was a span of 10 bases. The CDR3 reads CASSYSYTYEQYF. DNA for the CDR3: TGTGCCAGCAGCTATAGCTACACCTACGAGCAGTACTTC.

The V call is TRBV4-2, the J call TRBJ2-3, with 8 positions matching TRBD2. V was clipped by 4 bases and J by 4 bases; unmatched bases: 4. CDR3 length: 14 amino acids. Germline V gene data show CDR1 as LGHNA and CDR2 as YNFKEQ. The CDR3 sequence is CASSPGTRADTQYF. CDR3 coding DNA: TGTGCCAGCAGCCCCGGGACTAGGGCAGATACGCAGTATTTT.

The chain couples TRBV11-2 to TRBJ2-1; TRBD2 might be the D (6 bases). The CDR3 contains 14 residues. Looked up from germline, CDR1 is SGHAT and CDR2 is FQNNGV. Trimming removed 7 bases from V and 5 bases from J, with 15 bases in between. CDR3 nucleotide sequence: TGTGCCAGCACTTGGCGGGACGAGGACAATGAGCAGTTCTTC. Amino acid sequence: CASTWRDEDNEQFF.

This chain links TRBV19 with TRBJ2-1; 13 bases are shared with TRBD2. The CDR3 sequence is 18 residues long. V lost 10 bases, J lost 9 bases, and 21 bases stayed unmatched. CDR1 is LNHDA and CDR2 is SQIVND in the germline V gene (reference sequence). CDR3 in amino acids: CATLNWDSTSGRVGEQFF. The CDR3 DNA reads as TGTGCCACACTAAACTGGGACAGCACTAGCGGGAGGGTGGGTGAGCAGTTCTTC.

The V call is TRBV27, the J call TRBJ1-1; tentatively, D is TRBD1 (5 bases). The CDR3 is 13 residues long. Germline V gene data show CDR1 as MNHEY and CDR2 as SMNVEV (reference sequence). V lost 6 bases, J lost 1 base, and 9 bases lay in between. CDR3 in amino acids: CASRRTRNTEAFF. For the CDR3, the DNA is TGTGCCAGCAGAAGGACACGGAACACTGAAGCTTTCTTT.

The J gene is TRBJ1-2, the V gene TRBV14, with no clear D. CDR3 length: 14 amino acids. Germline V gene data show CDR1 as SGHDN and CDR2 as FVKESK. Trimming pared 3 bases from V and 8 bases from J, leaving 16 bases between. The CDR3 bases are TGTGCCAGCAGCCAGGAGCAGTATGATAAAGGCTACACCTTC. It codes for CASSQEQYDKGYTF.

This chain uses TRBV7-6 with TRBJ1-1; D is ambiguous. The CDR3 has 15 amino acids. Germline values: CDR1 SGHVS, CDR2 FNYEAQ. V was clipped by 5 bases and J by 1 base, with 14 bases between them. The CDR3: CASSPPSRTNTEAFF. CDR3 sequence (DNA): TGTGCCAGCAGCCCCCCCTCCAGAACGAACACTGAAGCTTTCTTT. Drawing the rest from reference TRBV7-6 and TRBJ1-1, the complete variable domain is GAGVSQSPRYKVTKRGQDVALRCDPISGHVSLYWYRQALGQGPEFLTYFNYEAQQDKSGLPNDRFSAERPEGSISTLTIQRTEQRDSAMYRCASSPPSRTNTEAFFGQGTRLTVV.

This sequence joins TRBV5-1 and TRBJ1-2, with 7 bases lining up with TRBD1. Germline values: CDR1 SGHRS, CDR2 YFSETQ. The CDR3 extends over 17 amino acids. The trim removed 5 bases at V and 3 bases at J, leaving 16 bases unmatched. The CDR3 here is CASRQSPFRDSHYGYTF. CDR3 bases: TGCGCCAGCAGGCAATCGCCATTCCGGGACAGTCACTATGGCTACACCTTC.

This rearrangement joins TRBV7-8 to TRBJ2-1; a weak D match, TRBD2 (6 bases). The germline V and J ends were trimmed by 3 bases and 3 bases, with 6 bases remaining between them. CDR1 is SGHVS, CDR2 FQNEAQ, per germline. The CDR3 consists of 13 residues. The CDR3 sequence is CASSLGLYNEQFF. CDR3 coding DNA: TGTGCCAGCAGCTTGGGACTCTACAATGAGCAGTTCTTC.

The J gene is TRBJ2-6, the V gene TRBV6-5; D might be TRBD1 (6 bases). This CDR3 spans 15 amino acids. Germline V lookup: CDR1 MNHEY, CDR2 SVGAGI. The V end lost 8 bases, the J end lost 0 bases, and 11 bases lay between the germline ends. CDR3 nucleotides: TGTGCCAGCCTAAAGGGGGACTCTGGGGCCAACGTCCTGACTTTC. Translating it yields CASLKGDSGANVLTF.

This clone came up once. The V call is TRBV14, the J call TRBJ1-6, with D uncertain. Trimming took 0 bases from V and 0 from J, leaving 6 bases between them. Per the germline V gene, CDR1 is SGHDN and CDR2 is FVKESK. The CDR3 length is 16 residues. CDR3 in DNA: TGTGCCAGCAGCCAAGATGCAGGCTCCTATAATTCACCCCTCCACTTT. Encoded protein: CASSQDAGSYNSPLHF. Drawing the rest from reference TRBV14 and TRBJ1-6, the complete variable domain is EAGVTQFPSHSVIEKGQTVTLRCDPISGHDNLYWYRRVMGKEIKFLLHFVKESKQDESGMPNNRFLAERTGGTYSTLKVQPAELEDSGVYFCASSQDAGSYNSPLHFGNGTRLTVT.

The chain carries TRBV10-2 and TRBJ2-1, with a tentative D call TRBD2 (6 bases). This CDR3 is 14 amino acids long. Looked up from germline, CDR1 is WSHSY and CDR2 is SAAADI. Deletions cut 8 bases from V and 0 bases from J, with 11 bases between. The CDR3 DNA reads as TGCGCCAGCCTGTTGGAGGGCTCCTACAATGAGCAGTTCTTC. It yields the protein CASLLEGSYNEQFF.

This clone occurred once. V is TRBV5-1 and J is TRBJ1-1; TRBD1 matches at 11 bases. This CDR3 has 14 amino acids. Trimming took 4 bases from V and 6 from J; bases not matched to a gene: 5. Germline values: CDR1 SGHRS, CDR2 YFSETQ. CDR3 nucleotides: TGCGCCAGCAGCGAAGGACAGGGGGCCTCTGAAGCTTTCTTT. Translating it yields CASSEGQGASEAFF. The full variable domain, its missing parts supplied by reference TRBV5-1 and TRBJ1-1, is KAGVTQTPRYLIKTRGQQVTLSCSPISGHRSVSWYQQTPGQGLQFLFEYFSETQRNKGNFPGRFSGRQFSNSRSEMNVSTLELGDSALYLCASSEGQGASEAFFGQGTRLTVV.

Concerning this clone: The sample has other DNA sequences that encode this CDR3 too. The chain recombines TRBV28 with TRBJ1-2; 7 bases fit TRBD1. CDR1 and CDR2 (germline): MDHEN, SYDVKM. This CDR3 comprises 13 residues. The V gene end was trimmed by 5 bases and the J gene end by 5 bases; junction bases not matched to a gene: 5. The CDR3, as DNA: TGTGCCAGCAGTCTAGACAGGGATTATGGCTACACCTTC. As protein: CASSLDRDYGYTF.

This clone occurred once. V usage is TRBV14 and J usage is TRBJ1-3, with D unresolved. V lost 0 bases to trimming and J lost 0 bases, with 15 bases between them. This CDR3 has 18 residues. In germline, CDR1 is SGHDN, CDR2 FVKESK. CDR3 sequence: CASSQDLLGWSSGNTIYF. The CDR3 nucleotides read TGTGCCAGCAGCCAAGATCTTCTTGGCTGGTCCTCTGGAAACACCATATATTTT.

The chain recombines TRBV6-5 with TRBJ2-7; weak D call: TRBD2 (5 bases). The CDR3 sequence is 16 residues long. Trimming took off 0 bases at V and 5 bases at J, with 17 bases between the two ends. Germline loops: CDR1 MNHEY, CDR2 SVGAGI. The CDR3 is CASSYSILAGRHEQYF. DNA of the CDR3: TGTGCCAGCAGTTACTCGATTCTAGCAGGTCGTCACGAGCAGTACTTC.

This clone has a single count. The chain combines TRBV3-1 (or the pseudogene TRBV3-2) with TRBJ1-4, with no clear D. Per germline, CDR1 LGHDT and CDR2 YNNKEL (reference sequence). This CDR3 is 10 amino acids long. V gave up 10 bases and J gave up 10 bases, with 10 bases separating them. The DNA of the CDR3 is TGTGCCACCCTTCCAGGAAAACTGTTTTTT. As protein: CATLPGKLFF.

As DNA, the CDR3 is TGTGCCAGCAGCCCCAGTGGCTCAGATACGCAGTATTTT. Its translation: CASSPSGSDTQYF. The genes are TRBV28 and TRBJ2-3; the D is unclear. The CDR3 runs 13 residues. In germline, CDR1 is MDHEN, CDR2 SYDVKM. The V gene lost 6 bases and the J gene lost 4 bases, with 11 bases spanning the gap.

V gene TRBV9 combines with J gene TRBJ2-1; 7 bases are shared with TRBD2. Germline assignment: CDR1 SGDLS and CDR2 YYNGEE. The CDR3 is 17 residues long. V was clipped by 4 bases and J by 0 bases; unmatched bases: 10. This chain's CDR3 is CASSRRREPGSYNEQFF. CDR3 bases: TGTGCCAGCAGCCGAAGGCGGGAGCCGGGCTCCTACAATGAGCAGTTCTTC.

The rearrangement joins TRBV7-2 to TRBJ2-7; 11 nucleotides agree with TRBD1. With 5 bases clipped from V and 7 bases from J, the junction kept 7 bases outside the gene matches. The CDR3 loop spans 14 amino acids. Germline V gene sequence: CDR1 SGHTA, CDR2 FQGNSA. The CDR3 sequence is CASSQGQGAGEQYF. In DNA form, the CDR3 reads TGTGCCAGCAGCCAAGGACAGGGGGCGGGTGAGCAGTACTTC. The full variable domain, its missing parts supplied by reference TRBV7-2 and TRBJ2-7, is GAGVSQSPSNKVTEKGKDVELRCDPISGHTALYWYRQSLGQGLEFLIYFQGNSAPDKSGLPSDRFSAERTGGSVSTLTIQRTQQEDSAVYLCASSQGQGAGEQYFGPGTRLTVT.

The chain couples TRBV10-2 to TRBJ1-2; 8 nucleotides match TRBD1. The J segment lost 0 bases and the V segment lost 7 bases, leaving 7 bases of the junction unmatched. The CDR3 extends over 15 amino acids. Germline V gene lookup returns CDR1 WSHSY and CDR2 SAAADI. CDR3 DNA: TGCGCCAGCACCAAAGACAGGGGCACTAACTATGGCTACACCTTC. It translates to CASTKDRGTNYGYTF.

The CDR3 sequence is CASSLSDNEQFF. The CDR3, as DNA: TGCGCCAGCAGCCTGAGTGACAATGAGCAGTTCTTC. V usage is TRBV5-1 and J usage is TRBJ2-1, with D unresolved. The CDR3 has 12 residues. Looked up from germline, CDR1 is SGHRS and CDR2 is YFSETQ. With 4 bases removed from V and 5 bases from J, the gap between germline ends came to 7 bases.

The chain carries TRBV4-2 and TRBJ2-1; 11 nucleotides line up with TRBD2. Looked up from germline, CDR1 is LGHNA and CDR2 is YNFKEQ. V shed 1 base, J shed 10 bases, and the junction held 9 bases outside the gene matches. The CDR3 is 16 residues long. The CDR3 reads CASSQAVSGRVREQFF. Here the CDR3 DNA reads TGTGCCAGCAGCCAAGCGGTTAGCGGGAGGGTCAGGGAGCAGTTCTTC.

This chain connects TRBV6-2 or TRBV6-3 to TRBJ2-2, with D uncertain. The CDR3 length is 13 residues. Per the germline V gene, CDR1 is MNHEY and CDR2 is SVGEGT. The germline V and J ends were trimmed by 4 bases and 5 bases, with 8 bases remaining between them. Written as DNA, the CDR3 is TGTGCCAGCAGTTTAGAGGAAACCGGGGAGCTGTTTTTT. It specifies CASSLEETGELFF.